This T cell receptor (beta chain) originates from a study of blood T cell repertoires in COVID-19. The method was immunoSEQ multiplex PCR; TCRdb's version includes in-frame clones alone and lacks a portion of them. Among around 100,000 clones listed, more than 70% were seen once. With V trimmed by 6 bases and J by 3 bases, 7 bases remained unmatched. Germline V lookup: CDR1 MNHEY, CDR2 SMNVEV (reference sequence). The CDR3 covers 15 residues. This receptor was obtained from a human donor in a cohort sampled during active COVID-19. The rearrangement uses TRBV27 and TRBJ1-5, with 8 positions matching TRBD1. Material for sequencing was peripheral blood. This CDR3 is CASSQGQEFNQPQHF. The CDR3 DNA sequence: TGTGCCAGCAGCCAGGGACAGGAGTTCAATCAGCCCCAGCATTTT.